This TCR beta chain was observed in a study of OX40 agonist ivuxolimab in advanced cancers. Looking at the study overall: Ivuxolimab is an agonistic anti-OX40 (CD134) antibody, and patients were treated with it. Every 2 weeks, patients received ivuxolimab intravenously, dosed at 0.01 to 10 mg/kg.

Looked up from germline, CDR1 is MDHEN and CDR2 is SYDVKM. V was shortened by 7 bases and J by 2 bases, with 12 bases between the two germline ends. The CDR3 length is 14 residues. The table came from immunoSEQ multiplex PCR; TCRdb's copy has only in-frame clones and leaves some out. This sample has 60,000 to 85,000 clones, with over 75% found just once. Study-level findings and limits: In general, CD8+ T cells held more expanded clones than CD4+ did, on average.

Note on this clone: Its target is not known.

Prior autoimmune disease or systemic immunosuppression barred patients. This specimen consisted of CD4+ or CD8+ T cells sorted from blood, obtained in a trial of the OX40 agonist ivuxolimab. The V gene is TRBV28, the J gene TRBJ2-1; perhaps TRBD2 as D (6 bases). The sequence was obtained from an adult with an advanced solid tumor such as melanoma, head and neck, liver or kidney cancer. Here the CDR3 reads CASNGGLPYNEQFF. The DNA of the CDR3 is TGTGCCAGCAACGGAGGGCTTCCCTACAATGAGCAGTTCTTC.